A single sample gave rise to the 4 T cell receptor beta chains below, sequenced in a study of beta chain features in type 1 diabetes. All of the isolated RNA was reverse transcribed, so expressed TCRB transcripts were sequenced. Sequencing used immunoSEQ multiplex PCR; TCRdb keeps in-frame clones, though not all of them. The sample shows 300,000 to 450,000 clones, about 20% of them seen only once. The sequenced sample was naive CD4+ T cells from blood. The origin of the receptors is a woman under 30 in good health.

Here the CDR3 reads CSASEVTEAFF. The CDR3 bases are TGCAGTGCTAGTGAGGTCACTGAAGCTTTCTTT. The V call is TRBV20-1, the J call TRBJ1-1, with no clear D. The CDR3 runs to 11 residues. Per the germline V gene, CDR1 is DFQATT and CDR2 is SNEGSKA (reference sequence). Trimming pared 3 bases from V and 4 bases from J, leaving 6 bases between.

The DNA of the CDR3 is TGTGCCAGCAGCCCCAGAGGGCAGGTGGGCCTAGGCTACACCTTC. It translates to CASSPRGQVGLGYTF. This chain uses TRBV7-2 with TRBJ1-2; D is undetermined. Trimming took off 5 bases at V and 8 bases at J, with 21 bases between the two ends. Germline lookup yields CDR1 SGHTA and CDR2 FQGNSA. The CDR3 extends over 15 amino acids. The variable domain in full, completed from reference TRBV7-2 and TRBJ1-2, reads GAGVSQSPSNKVTEKGKDVELRCDPISGHTALYWYRQSLGQGLEFLIYFQGNSAPDKSGLPSDRFSAERTGGSVSTLTIQRTQQEDSAVYLCASSPRGQVGLGYTFGSGTRLTVV.

The J gene is TRBJ1-2, the V gene TRBV30, with no clear D. The CDR3 contains 13 residues. Germline CDR1 and CDR2: GTSNPN and SVGIG (reference sequence). The V end was cut by 2 bases, the J end by 2 bases, with 9 bases between. The CDR3 DNA sequence: TGTGCCTGGAGTAGAGGCGAGAACTATGGCTACACCTTC. Translation gives CAWSRGENYGYTF.

The chain links TRBV29-1 to TRBJ2-5; D possibly corresponds to TRBD2 (6 bases). In germline, CDR1 is SQVTM, CDR2 ANQGSEA. This CDR3 contains 13 residues. V shed 5 bases and J shed 2 bases, with 12 bases lying between them. The CDR3 DNA is TGCAGCGTTCCCTCCGGGGGTCAAGAGACCCAGTACTTC. It encodes CSVPSGGQETQYF.